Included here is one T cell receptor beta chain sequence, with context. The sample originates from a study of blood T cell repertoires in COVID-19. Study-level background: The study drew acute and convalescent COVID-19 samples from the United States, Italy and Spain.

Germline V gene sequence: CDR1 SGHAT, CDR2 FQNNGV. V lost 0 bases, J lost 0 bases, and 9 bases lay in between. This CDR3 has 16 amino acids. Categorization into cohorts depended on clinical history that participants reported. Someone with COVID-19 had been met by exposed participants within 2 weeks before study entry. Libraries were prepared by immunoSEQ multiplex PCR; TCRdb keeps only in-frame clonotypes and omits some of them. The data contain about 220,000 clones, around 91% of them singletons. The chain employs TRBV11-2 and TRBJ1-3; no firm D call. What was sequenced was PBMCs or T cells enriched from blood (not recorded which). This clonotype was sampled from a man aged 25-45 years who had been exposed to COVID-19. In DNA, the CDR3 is TGTGCCAGCAGCTTAGATATCGGGTCCTCTGGAAACACCATATATTTT. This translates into CASSLDIGSSGNTIYF.